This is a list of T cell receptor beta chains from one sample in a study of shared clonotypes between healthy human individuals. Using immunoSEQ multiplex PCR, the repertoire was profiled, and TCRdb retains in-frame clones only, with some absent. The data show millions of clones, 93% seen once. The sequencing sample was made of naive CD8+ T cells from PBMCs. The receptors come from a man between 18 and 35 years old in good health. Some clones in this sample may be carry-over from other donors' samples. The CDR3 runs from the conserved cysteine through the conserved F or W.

CASSLSPGSPLHF	TRBV28	TRBJ1-6
CASSRVGGNEQFF	TRBV7-6	TRBJ2-1
CARSLNVRGTDTQYF	TRBV5-3	TRBJ2-3
CASSTEVAGGRYEQYF	TRBV27	TRBJ2-7
CASSLGSRLVIAGELFF	TRBV13	TRBJ2-2
CASSLDRGREKLFF	TRBV5-1	TRBJ1-4
CASADRNSYNEQFF	TRBV10-2	TRBJ2-1
CASSQVSGGQPQHF	TRBV4-1	TRBJ1-5
CASTFWANRRIEQFF	TRBV28	TRBJ2-1
CASSLNPNLNEKLFF	TRBV7-6	TRBJ1-4